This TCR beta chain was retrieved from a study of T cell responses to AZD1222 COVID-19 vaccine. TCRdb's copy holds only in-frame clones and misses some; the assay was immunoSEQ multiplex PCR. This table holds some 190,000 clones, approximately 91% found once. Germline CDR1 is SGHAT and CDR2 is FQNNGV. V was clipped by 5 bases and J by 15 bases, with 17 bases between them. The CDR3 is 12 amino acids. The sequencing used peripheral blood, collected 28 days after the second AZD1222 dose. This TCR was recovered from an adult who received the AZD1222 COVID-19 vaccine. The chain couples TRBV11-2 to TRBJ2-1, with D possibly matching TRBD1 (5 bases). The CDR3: CASSPTAPRPFF. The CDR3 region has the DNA TGTGCCAGCAGCCCGACAGCTCCCCGGCCGTTCTTC.